The 10 T cell receptor beta chains below come from one sample, sequenced in a study of spatial heterogeneity in lung cancer. TCRdb called the 5' RACE reads again in MiXCR, with one record for every CDR3 protein. This table has over 75,000 distinct CDR3 sequences, about a fifth appearing once. Noted time point: sample taken at primary tumor resection. The study sequenced unsorted whole RNA from tumor, nontumor lung or frozen PBMC. This specimen was PBMCs, taken at surgery. The receptors here all came from a male donor with early-stage non-small cell lung cancer.

Ten or more counts support this clonotype. The rearrangement links TRBV6-2 or TRBV6-3 to TRBJ1-2; D is ambiguous. V lost 4 bases and J 4 bases, leaving 13 bases between the germline ends. CDR1 is MNHEY, CDR2 SVGEGT, per germline. The CDR3 spans 14 residues. The CDR3 loop reads CASSFLEVSYGYTF. The CDR3 DNA sequence: TGTGCCAGCAGTTTTTTGGAGGTTTCCTATGGCTACACCTTC.

V and J are TRBV20-1 and TRBJ2-3, with TRBD2 matching 7 bases. This CDR3 is built from 14 residues. Germline V gene lookup returns CDR1 DFQATT and CDR2 SNEGSKA (reference sequence). The V gene end was trimmed by 2 bases and the J gene end by 0 bases; junction bases not matched to a gene: 2. The chain's CDR3 is CSARSGISTDTQYF. The CDR3 DNA is TGCAGTGCTAGAAGCGGGATCAGCACAGATACGCAGTATTTT.

This clonotype turned up a few times. The chain is built from TRBV10-3 and TRBJ1-2, with 10 nucleotides matching TRBD1. This CDR3 has 15 amino acids. Germline V gives CDR1 ENHRY, CDR2 SYGVKD. V trimming: 6 bases; J trimming: 3 bases; junction bases outside the gene matches: 7. CDR3 bases: TGTGCCATCAGCACGACAGGGGGCGAAGACTATGGCTACACCTTC. This translates into CAISTTGGEDYGYTF.

The CDR3 protein is CSVDGVSGYSSYEQYF. The CDR3 bases are TGCAGCGTTGATGGCGTTAGCGGATACTCCTCCTACGAGCAGTACTTC. The V call is TRBV29-1, the J call TRBJ2-7; weak D call: TRBD2 (6 bases). CDR1 is SQVTM and CDR2 is ANQGSEA in the germline V gene. The CDR3 consists of 16 residues. V lost 3 bases to trimming and J lost 0 bases, with 18 bases between them.

V gene TRBV2 combines with J gene TRBJ1-1, with D unclear. Trimming removed 7 bases at V and 1 base at J, with 13 bases between. The CDR3 length is 14 residues. CDR1 and CDR2 from the germline V gene are SNHLY and FYNNEI. The DNA for the CDR3 is TGTGCCAGCAAATACGGGAACGGGAACACTGAAGCTTTCTTT. It is translated as CASKYGNGNTEAFF.

The chain carries TRBV7-2 and TRBJ2-3; 10 bases agree with TRBD2. Germline CDR1 reads SGHTA; CDR2 reads FQGNSA. The CDR3 is 16 residues long. After removal of 1 base from V and 7 bases from J, the junction contained 8 bases not matched to a gene. This CDR3 is CASSLEVSGGANTQYF. The CDR3 nucleotides are TGTGCCAGCAGCTTAGAAGTCAGCGGGGGGGCTAATACGCAGTATTTT. Filled out from reference TRBV7-2 and TRBJ2-3, the complete variable domain reads GAGVSQSPSNKVTEKGKDVELRCDPISGHTALYWYRQSLGQGLEFLIYFQGNSAPDKSGLPSDRFSAERTGGSVSTLTIQRTQQEDSAVYLCASSLEVSGGANTQYFGPGTRLTVL.

The chain is built from TRBV6-4 and TRBJ2-1, with 8 nucleotides matching TRBD1. Unmatched junction bases numbered 4, after V lost 4 bases and J lost 8 bases. The CDR3 runs to 13 residues. Germline V lookup: CDR1 MRHNA, CDR2 SNTAGT. The CDR3 region has the DNA TGTGCCAGCAGTGTCAGGGGGCACGATGAGCAGTTCTTC. Its translation is CASSVRGHDEQFF.

This chain connects TRBV5-6 to TRBJ2-7, with 11 bases that match TRBD1. This CDR3 region has 14 residues. Germline V CDR1 and CDR2: SGHDT, YYEEEE. V dropped 5 bases and J dropped 3; count of bases not matched to a gene: 4. The chain's CDR3 is CASSGQGANYEQYF. The DNA for the CDR3 is TGTGCCAGCAGTGGACAGGGGGCCAACTACGAGCAGTACTTC.

V usage is TRBV7-3 and J usage is TRBJ2-3; D ambiguous. This CDR3 is 13 amino acids long. Deletions cut 5 bases from V and 4 bases from J, with 10 bases between. Germline V lookup: CDR1 SGHTA, CDR2 FQGTGA. The CDR3 is CASSPLGPDTQYF. CDR3 DNA: TGTGCCAGCAGCCCCCTCGGCCCAGATACGCAGTATTTT.

The rearrangement links TRBV18 to TRBJ1-2; D perhaps matches TRBD1 (5 bases). Germline V gene data show CDR1 as KGHSH and CDR2 as LQKENI. V was cut by 7 bases and J by 4 bases, with 19 bases left in between. CDR3 length: 15 residues. The CDR3 loop reads CASFTGGEEIYGYTF. The DNA for the CDR3 is TGTGCCAGCTTCACAGGAGGGGAGGAAATCTATGGCTACACCTTC.